This T cell receptor beta chain was observed in a study of T cells after yellow fever vaccination. Overall study findings and caveats: Detected again after the booster were most primary-vaccination clones, at approximately 95% CD4 and about 90% CD8. By day 5 rather than day 15, the secondary response had peaked, though it was weaker.

This clonotype came up many times. Its antigen is not known. From the 5' RACE reads, TCRdb called clonotypes with MiXCR, one entry per CDR3 protein. The sample lists about 110,000 distinct CDR3 sequences, under 9% occurring once. The material sequenced was CD8+ T cells sorted from PBMCs, taken 45 days after the yellow fever booster vaccination. This sequence was found in a man aged 25-40 years who received the YFV17D yellow fever vaccine.

CDR3 protein: CASSSGQWSSYEQYF. CDR3 nucleotides: TGTGCCAGCAGCTCGGGACAATGGAGCTCCTACGAGCAGTACTTC. This chain joins TRBV7-6 and TRBJ2-7; tentative D call: TRBD1 (6 bases). The ends were cut back, 4 bases at V and 0 bases at J, with 13 bases in the middle. Germline CDR1 reads SGHVS; CDR2 reads FNYEAQ. The CDR3 loop spans 15 amino acids.